The sequence of this T cell receptor beta chain was determined in a study of vaccination effects on CD4 cells after COVID-19. About the study: Each participant received a vaccine that was either BNT162b2 or mRNA-1273, given as two doses. Regarding the study as a whole: Healthy vaccinees' vaccine-induced clones included only 1 of 255 that recognized common cold coronaviruses.

Germline V gives CDR1 KGHDR, CDR2 SFDVKD. V lost 5 bases and J 8 bases, leaving 20 bases between the germline ends. The CDR3 spans 15 residues. This table comes from immunoSEQ multiplex PCR, and its TCRdb copy is limited to in-frame clones, with some not included. The sample includes 65,000 to 80,000 clones, 70% to 80% seen only once; the top ten take roughly 1.9%. A note on this clone: The antigen remains unidentified.

Subsequent to ten to eleven days of culture, CD4+ T cells were isolated. Testing of the vaccine recipients showed negative nucleocapsid antibodies and no prior SARS-CoV-2 infection. Days 3 and 7 were when half the medium was replaced with IL-2 medium. The V and J genes are TRBV24-1 and TRBJ1-2, with D unclear. The sequencing used CD4+ T cells from PBMCs cultured without peptide, collected before COVID-19 vaccination. The clonotype comes from a human donor who received a COVID-19 vaccine. CDR3 sequence reads: CATSATGWEVGGYTF. DNA for the CDR3: TGTGCCACCAGTGCAACGGGATGGGAGGTTGGGGGCTACACCTTC.